The 21 T cell receptor beta chains listed next were all sequenced from one sample in a study of regulatory T cells in long-lasting Graves disease. Time point described: newly diagnosed GD, antithyroid drugs for less than 3 months. Preparation of the TCR library used RNA extracted from PBMCs. CDR3-region Arm-PCR and iRepertoire HTBI primers produced the TCR beta libraries. One entry per CDR3 protein, called by TCRdb with MiXCR from the multiplex PCR reads. The data contain around 470,000 distinct CDR3 sequences, 11% to 15% of them singletons. The same sample was also used in a study of T cells in Graves' hyperthyroidism and ophthalmopathy.

Specimen: peripheral blood mononuclear cells (PBMCs), collected at new diagnosis, from a patient treated with antithyroid drugs. These receptors were obtained from a woman between 45 and 65 years old with Graves disease.

This clonotype was picked up a small number of times. The chain joins TRBV9 to TRBJ2-7, with D perhaps matching TRBD2 (6 bases). Trimming cost V 1 base and J 1 base, with 15 bases left between them. Germline V gene lookup returns CDR1 SGDLS and CDR2 YYNGEE. The CDR3 sequence is 16 residues long. The CDR3 nucleotides are TGTGCCAGCAGCGTAATATACCGGGACTTATCCTACGAGCAGTACTTC. It yields the protein CASSVIYRDLSYEQYF.

This clonotype was counted between two and nine times. This chain links TRBV9 with TRBJ1-3; D remains ambiguous. CDR3 length: 14 residues. The germline V and J ends were trimmed by 7 bases and 0 bases, with 11 bases remaining between them. Germline V gene sequence: CDR1 SGDLS, CDR2 YYNGEE. The CDR3 DNA is TGTGCCAGCGACCGAGGGTTCTCTGGAAACACCATATATTTT. This codes for CASDRGFSGNTIYF.

The chain has TRBV5-6 and TRBJ2-1, with 8 bases fitting TRBD2. The CDR3 has 17 amino acids. Germline V gene lookup returns CDR1 SGHDT and CDR2 YYEEEE. J gave up 5 bases and V 3 bases, and 13 bases lay outside the gene matches. The CDR3 sequence is CASSSEGREADHNEQFF. DNA of the CDR3: TGTGCCAGCAGCTCTGAAGGGCGGGAGGCTGATCACAATGAGCAGTTCTTC. The whole variable domain, filled in from reference TRBV5-6 and TRBJ2-1, reads DAGVTQSPTHLIKTRGQQVTLRCSPKSGHDTVSWYQQALGQGPQFIFQYYEEEERQRGNFPDRFSGHQFPNYSSELNVNALLLGDSALYLCASSSEGREADHNEQFFGPGTRLTVL.

This clonotype was recorded many times. The chain uses TRBV5-1 and TRBJ2-1; 13 bases line up with TRBD2. The CDR3 is 14 amino acids. V shed 6 bases and J 7 bases; nucleotides not matched to a gene: 4. Per germline, CDR1 SGHRS and CDR2 YFSETQ. The CDR3 sequence: CASMVGLAGNEQFF. CDR3 DNA sequence: TGCGCCAGCATGGTGGGACTAGCGGGAAATGAGCAGTTCTTC.

At least ten counts were recorded for this clonotype. The chain links TRBV27 to TRBJ2-7; TRBD2 aligns across 7 bases. The germline V gene has CDR1 MNHEY and CDR2 SMNVEV (reference sequence). This CDR3 region has 14 residues. V trimming: 4 bases; J trimming: 1 base; junction bases outside the gene matches: 4. CDR3 bases: TGTGCCAGCAGTTCGGTGCGGGAGTCCTACGAGCAGTACTTC. As protein: CASSSVRESYEQYF.

This clonotype was recorded a few times. The CDR3 sequence: CASSAAHGGLNSPLHF. In DNA form, the CDR3 reads TGTGCCAGCAGCGCCGCCCATGGGGGGCTTAATTCACCCCTCCACTTT. The V call is TRBV9, the J call TRBJ1-6; weak D call: TRBD1 (6 bases). Germline values: CDR1 SGDLS, CDR2 YYNGEE. V lost 3 bases and J lost 6, with 16 bases in between. This CDR3 has 16 residues.

This clonotype was found many times. The genes are TRBV3-1 and TRBJ2-1; 9 bases agree with TRBD2. V shed 0 bases, J shed 7 bases, and the junction held 7 bases outside the gene matches. The CDR3 is 16 residues long. The germline CDR1 and CDR2 sequences are LGHDT and YNNKEL (reference sequence). This CDR3 is CASSQEDSGRGNEQFF. The CDR3 DNA sequence: TGTGCCAGCAGCCAAGAGGATAGCGGGAGAGGTAATGAGCAGTTCTTC.

About this clonotype itself: One junction end disagrees with the germline gene, perhaps due to a read error. J is TRBJ2-2 and V is TRBV6-1, with D uncertain. CDR1 MNHNS and CDR2 SASEGT come from the germline V gene. The CDR3 spans 14 residues. DNA of the CDR3: TGCGCCAGCAGTGTAAGCCCGGGCACCGGGGAGCTGTTTTTT. This translates into CASSVSPGTGELFF.

The rearrangement links TRBV9 to TRBJ2-1, with D possibly TRBD1 on 6 matching bases. Germline V gene lookup returns CDR1 SGDLS and CDR2 YYNGEE. The CDR3 contains 13 residues. Trimming shortened V by 3 bases and J by 6 bases, and 10 bases separated the two germline ends. The CDR3 here is CASSARTVNEQFF. DNA of the CDR3: TGTGCCAGCAGCGCTAGGACAGTCAATGAGCAGTTCTTC.

This clonotype showed up just a few times. V usage is TRBV7-9 and J usage is TRBJ2-6, with 7 bases lining up with TRBD1. Germline CDR1 reads SEHNR; CDR2 reads FQNEAQ (reference sequence). V trimming: 5 bases; J trimming: 0 bases; junction bases outside the gene matches: 4. The CDR3 consists of 16 residues. CDR3 amino acids: CASSRTGTSGANVLTF. The DNA for the CDR3 is TGTGCCAGCAGCAGGACAGGTACCTCTGGGGCCAACGTCCTGACTTTC.

This clonotype was observed at least ten times. Relative to the germline gene, one junction end is altered; a read error may explain this. The chain has TRBV5-5 and TRBJ2-6; D is unresolved. Germline assignment: CDR1 SGHKS and CDR2 YYEKEE (reference sequence). There are 19 residues in the CDR3. CDR3 amino acids: CASKDETGPTRSGANVLTF. Here the CDR3 DNA reads TGCGCCAGCAAGGATGAGACGGGCCCTACGCGCTCTGGGGCCAACGTCCTGACTTTC.

This clonotype was recorded at least ten times. The chain is built from TRBV5-1 and TRBJ2-7; 9 nucleotides line up with TRBD1. V was pared by 4 bases and J by 5 bases, with 7 bases of the junction left unmatched. This CDR3 comprises 14 residues. CDR1 is SGHRS and CDR2 is YFSETQ in the germline V gene. This CDR3 is CASSKRQGVNEQYF. CDR3 nucleotides: TGCGCCAGCAGCAAGCGACAGGGGGTCAACGAGCAGTACTTC.

This clonotype was counted a few times. The chain employs TRBV4-2 and TRBJ2-7, with TRBD2 matching 13 bases. V gave up 1 base and J gave up 2 bases; unmatched junction bases: 11. Germline loops: CDR1 LGHNA, CDR2 YNFKEQ. This CDR3 is 19 amino acids long. As DNA, the CDR3 is TGTGCCAGCAGCCAAGCTGTAACTAGCGGGAGGGCTAGTCCCTACGAGCAGTACTTC. Its protein product is CASSQAVTSGRASPYEQYF.

There are many counts of this clonotype. This chain uses TRBV28 with TRBJ1-6; D is unclear. CDR1 and CDR2 from the germline V gene are MDHEN and SYDVKM. The V and J ends lost 3 bases and 4 bases respectively, with 4 bases between them. The CDR3 is made up of 13 amino acids. The CDR3 spells CASSFLYNSPLHF. The CDR3 region has the DNA TGTGCCAGCAGTTTCTTGTATAATTCACCCCTCCACTTT.

The rearrangement uses TRBV29-1 and TRBJ2-1; TRBD2 matches 9 bases. Germline V gene sequence: CDR1 SQVTM, CDR2 ANQGSEA. The CDR3 totals 13 residues. V was clipped by 1 base and J by 12 bases; unmatched bases: 7. CDR3 DNA sequence: TGCAGCGTTGAAGGGGAGCGGGAGGTAATGCAGTTCTTC. Translation: CSVEGEREVMQFF.

This clonotype appeared many times. This rearrangement joins TRBV18 to TRBJ2-3; tentatively, D is TRBD2 (6 bases). Trimming shortened V by 6 bases and J by 2 bases, and 15 bases separated the two germline ends. This CDR3 region has 15 residues. Germline assignment: CDR1 KGHSH and CDR2 LQKENI. The CDR3 sequence is CASSSTAGYTDTQYF. The DNA for the CDR3 is TGTGCCAGCTCGTCGACTGCGGGATACACAGATACGCAGTATTTT.

This clonotype was observed many times. This chain uses TRBV13 with TRBJ2-1, with D uncertain. The CDR3 is 12 amino acids. V lost 5 bases and J lost 5, with 7 bases in between. The germline gives CDR1 PRHDT, CDR2 FYEKMQ (reference sequence). The CDR3 region is CASSPLHNEQFF. CDR3 nucleotides: TGTGCCAGCAGCCCCCTACACAATGAGCAGTTCTTC.

In this sample, this clonotype turned up a few times. The chain links TRBV7-9 to TRBJ2-3; 7 bases agree with TRBD2. CDR3 length: 17 amino acids. Trimming removed 3 bases from V and 3 bases from J; junction bases left unmatched: 12. The V gene's germline CDR1 is SEHNR and CDR2 FQNEAQ (reference sequence). The CDR3 sequence is CASSFSTGGRLTDTQYF. The CDR3 DNA reads as TGTGCCAGCAGCTTCTCAACGGGCGGGAGACTAACAGATACGCAGTATTTT. Full variable domain (rest looked up from reference TRBV7-9 and TRBJ2-3): DTGVSQNPRHKITKRGQNVTFRCDPISEHNRLYWYRQTLGQGPEFLTYFQNEAQLEKSRLLSDRFSAERPKGSFSTLEIQRTEQGDSAMYLCASSFSTGGRLTDTQYFGPGTRLTVL.

CDR3 region: CASSIRLIVNSPLHF. The CDR3 DNA reads TGTGCCAGTAGTATCCGGTTGATAGTAAATTCACCCCTCCACTTT. This rearrangement joins TRBV19 to TRBJ1-6; unclear D gene. Germline CDR1 LNHDA, CDR2 SQIVND (reference sequence). Trimming removed 3 bases at V and 7 bases at J, with 13 bases between. The CDR3 totals 15 residues.

This chain joins TRBV7-9 and TRBJ1-2; D possibly corresponds to TRBD1 (6 bases). This CDR3 spans 15 amino acids. Trimming took 7 bases from V and 4 from J, leaving 19 bases between them. Germline V CDR1 and CDR2: SEHNR, FQNEAQ (reference sequence). The CDR3 nucleotides read TGTGCCAGCATCCATCCTCGGGGGCCGGGCTATGGCTACACCTTC. Protein: CASIHPRGPGYGYTF.

Ten or more counts support this clonotype. V usage is TRBV6-1 and J usage is TRBJ1-4; no reliable D call. There are 13 residues in the CDR3. Per the germline V gene, CDR1 is MNHNS and CDR2 is SASEGT. V was trimmed by 8 bases and J by 2 bases, leaving 9 bases between them. The CDR3: CASAVGTNEKLFF. Here the CDR3 DNA reads TGTGCCAGCGCAGTGGGTACTAATGAAAAACTGTTTTTT.